These T cell receptor beta chains were read from a single sample in a study of CD8+ T cells in alopecia areata. This table comes from immunoSEQ multiplex PCR, and its TCRdb copy is limited to in-frame clones, with some not included. The data show about 190,000 clones, with around 56% seen just once and 0.65% to 0.7% held by the top ten. The source material was CD4+ T cells sorted from blood, sampled at week 4, from a patient treated with tofacitinib. Receptors were obtained from a human donor with alopecia areata. CDR3s include the opening cysteine and the closing phenylalanine or tryptophan. The D gene is left open where the match is weak. Size values are once, few and many counts, or a class for expanded clones, and some rows have none.

d_gene,v_gene,abundance,j_gene,CDR3aa,CDR3nt
NA,TRBV6-1,once,TRBJ2-5,CATRRPGETQYF,TGTGCCACCCGTAGACCGGGGGAGACCCAGTACTTC
NA,TRBV28,NA,TRBJ2-1,CASSPRGGSPNEQFF,TGTGCCAGCTCCCCGCGTGGAGGATCCCCCAATGAGCAGTTCTTC
NA,TRBV5-1,few,TRBJ2-5,CASSLAVGDQETQYF,TGCGCCAGCAGCTTGGCCGTGGGAGACCAAGAGACCCAGTACTTC
NA,TRBV30,NA,TRBJ2-5,CAWTGSETQYF,TGTGCCTGGACAGGATCCGAGACCCAGTACTTC
NA,TRBV2,NA,TRBJ1-1,CASSANGGEAFF,TGTGCCAGCAGTGCCAACGGGGGGGAAGCTTTCTTT
TRBD2,TRBV29-1,NA,TRBJ2-3,CSVDGLAGGYTDTQYF,TGCAGCGTTGATGGGCTAGCGGGGGGGTACACAGATACGCAGTATTTT
NA,TRBV29-1,NA,TRBJ2-5,CSVPSPGTSETQYF,TGCAGCGTTCCCTCCCCCGGGACCTCAGAGACCCAGTACTTC
NA,TRBV30,NA,TRBJ1-1,CAWSIQKNTEAFF,TGTGCCTGGAGTATCCAGAAGAACACTGAAGCTTTCTTT
TRBD1,TRBV6-5,NA,TRBJ2-3,CASTSGDRDTDTQYF,TGTGCCAGCACCTCGGGGGACAGGGATACAGATACGCAGTATTTT
TRBD2,TRBV7-2,NA,TRBJ2-1,CASSLTAGGYNEQFF,TGTGCCAGCAGCTTAACAGCGGGAGGATACAATGAGCAGTTCTTC
NA,TRBV29-1,NA,TRBJ2-1,CSVEDLGRQFF,TGCAGCGTTGAAGATCTGGGTAGGCAGTTCTTC
NA,TRBV30,NA,TRBJ2-2,CARSRVAGASNTGELFF,TGTGCCCGGAGCCGGGTGGCAGGGGCATCGAACACCGGGGAGCTGTTTTTT
NA,TRBV6-5,NA,TRBJ1-5,CASRPDGYSNQPQHF,TGTGCCAGCAGGCCGGACGGGTATAGCAATCAGCCCCAGCATTTT
TRBD2,TRBV9,few,TRBJ2-1,CASSFSGTSYNEQFF,TGTGCCAGCAGCTTTAGCGGGACATCCTACAATGAGCAGTTCTTC
NA,TRBV15,NA,TRBJ2-1,CATSAHPPYNEQFF,TGTGCCACCAGCGCCCACCCCCCCTACAATGAGCAGTTCTTC
NA,TRBV6-6,NA,TRBJ2-4,CASSSLSGGAKNIQYF,TGTGCCAGCAGTTCACTCTCCGGGGGAGCCAAAAACATTCAGTACTTC
NA,TRBV18,NA,TRBJ2-5,CASSPGNQETQYF,TGTGCCAGCTCACCAGGGAACCAAGAGACCCAGTACTTC
TRBD2,TRBV19,NA,TRBJ2-1,CASIGLAGNNEQFF,TGTGCCAGTATCGGACTAGCTGGAAACAATGAGCAGTTCTTC
TRBD1,TRBV25-1,NA,TRBJ2-5,CASRGQGSGQETQYF,TGTGCCAGCAGGGGACAGGGGTCGGGGCAAGAGACCCAGTACTTC
NA,TRBV28,NA,TRBJ1-2,CASSRGGGLRYGYTF,TGTGCCAGCAGTCGCGGAGGGGGTCTGAGATATGGCTACACCTTC
NA,TRBV5-1,NA,TRBJ2-3,CASSRNADTQYF,TGCGCCAGCAGCCGAAATGCAGATACGCAGTATTTT
TRBD1,TRBV6-5,NA,TRBJ2-7,CASSYYGTGSYEQYF,TGTGCCAGCAGTTACTACGGGACAGGGTCCTACGAGCAGTACTTC
NA,TRBV5-1,NA,TRBJ1-2,CASSSQATANYGYTF,TGCGCCAGCAGCTCCCAAGCGACAGCAAACTATGGCTACACCTTC
NA,TRBV29-1,NA,TRBJ1-1,CSVRPETNTEAFF,TGCAGCGTAAGACCCGAGACGAACACTGAAGCTTTCTTT
NA,TRBV18,few,TRBJ2-4,CASSTRTNTLAKNIQYF,TGTGCCAGCTCAACTCGGACTAATACTCTAGCCAAAAACATTCAGTACTTC
NA,TRBV15,NA,TRBJ2-1,CATSRERSPSYNEQFF,TGTGCCACCAGCAGAGAAAGGAGCCCCTCCTACAATGAGCAGTTCTTC
NA,TRBV7-2,NA,TRBJ2-6,CASSLGTTGANVLTF,TGTGCCAGCAGCTTAGGGACGACTGGGGCCAACGTCCTGACTTTC
NA,TRBV11-2,NA,TRBJ2-3,CASSLTGLLTDTQYF,TGTGCCAGCAGCTTAACAGGACTCCTCACAGATACGCAGTATTTT
TRBD2,TRBV6-6,few,TRBJ2-3,CASSYPSGRETDTQYF,TGTGCCAGCAGTTACCCTAGCGGGAGGGAGACAGATACGCAGTATTTT
NA,TRBV30,NA,TRBJ1-2,CAWRYGRNYGYTF,TGTGCCTGGAGATACGGACGGAACTATGGCTACACCTTC
NA,TRBV5-1,NA,TRBJ2-7,CASSSGSAYEQYF,TGCGCCAGCAGCTCCGGAAGCGCCTACGAGCAGTACTTC
TRBD2,TRBV6-5,few,TRBJ2-3,CASKREAGTDTQYF,TGTGCCAGCAAGCGGGAGGCCGGCACAGATACGCAGTATTTT
NA,TRBV15,NA,TRBJ1-5,CATSRELSNQPQHF,TGTGCCACCAGCAGAGAATTGAGCAATCAGCCCCAGCATTTT